This TCR beta chain appears in the sequencing data of a study of blood T cell repertoires in COVID-19. Study-wide context: Some COVID-19 samples were acute and others convalescent; all came from the United States, Italy and Spain.

TCRdb's copy holds only in-frame clones and misses some; the assay was immunoSEQ multiplex PCR. The sample consists of tens of thousands of clones, roughly 89% of them appearing once. Germline values: CDR1 MNHNY, CDR2 SVGAGI (reference sequence). This CDR3 is 18 amino acids long. With 5 bases clipped from V and 4 bases from J, the junction kept 10 bases outside the gene matches. The specimen was peripheral blood. The chain employs TRBV6-6 and TRBJ2-2; 13 bases are a match to TRBD2. The origin of this receptor is a woman of 80 years or more with active COVID-19. CDR3 in amino acids: CASSLRTSGSLSTGELFF. The CDR3 DNA reads TGTGCCAGCAGTCTGCGGACTAGCGGGAGTCTATCCACCGGGGAGCTGTTTTTT.